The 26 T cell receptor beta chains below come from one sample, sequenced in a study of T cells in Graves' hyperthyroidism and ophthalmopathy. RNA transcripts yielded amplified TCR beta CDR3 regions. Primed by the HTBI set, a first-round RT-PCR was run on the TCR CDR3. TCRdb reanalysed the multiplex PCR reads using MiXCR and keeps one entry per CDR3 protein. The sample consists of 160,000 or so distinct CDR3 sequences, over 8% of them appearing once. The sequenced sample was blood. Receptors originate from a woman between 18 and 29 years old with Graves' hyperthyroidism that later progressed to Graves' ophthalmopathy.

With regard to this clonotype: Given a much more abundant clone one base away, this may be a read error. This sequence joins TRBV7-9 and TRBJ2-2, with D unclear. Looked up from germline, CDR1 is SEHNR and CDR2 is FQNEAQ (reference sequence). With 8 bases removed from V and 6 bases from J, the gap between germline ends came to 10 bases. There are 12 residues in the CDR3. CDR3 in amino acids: CASGYNAGELFF. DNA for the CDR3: TGTGCCAGCGGCTACAACGCCGGGGAGCTGTTTTTT.

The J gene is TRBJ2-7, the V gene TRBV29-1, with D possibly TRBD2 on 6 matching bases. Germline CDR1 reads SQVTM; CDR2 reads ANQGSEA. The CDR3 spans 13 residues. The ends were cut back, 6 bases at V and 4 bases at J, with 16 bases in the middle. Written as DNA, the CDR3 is TGCAGCGTGGGGGGTGAAACAGGTTACGAGCAGTACTTC. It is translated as CSVGGETGYEQYF.

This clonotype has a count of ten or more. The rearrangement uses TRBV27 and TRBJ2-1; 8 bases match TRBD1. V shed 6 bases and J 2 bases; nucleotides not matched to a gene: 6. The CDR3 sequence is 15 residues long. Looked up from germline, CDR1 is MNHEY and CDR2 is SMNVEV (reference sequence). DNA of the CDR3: TGTGCCAGCAGCCTCGACAGGGGCCCCTACAATGAGCAGTTCTTC. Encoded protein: CASSLDRGPYNEQFF.

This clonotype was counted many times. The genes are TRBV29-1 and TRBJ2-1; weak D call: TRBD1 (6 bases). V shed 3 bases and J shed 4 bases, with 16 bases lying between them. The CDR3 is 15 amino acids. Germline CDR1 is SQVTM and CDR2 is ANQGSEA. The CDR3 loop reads CSVDEGGRFYNEQFF. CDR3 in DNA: TGCAGCGTTGATGAAGGGGGAAGGTTTTACAATGAGCAGTTCTTC.

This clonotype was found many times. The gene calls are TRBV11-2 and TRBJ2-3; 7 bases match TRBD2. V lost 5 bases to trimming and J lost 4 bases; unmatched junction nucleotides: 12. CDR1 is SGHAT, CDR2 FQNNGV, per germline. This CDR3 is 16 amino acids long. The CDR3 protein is CASSTYAGLGSDTQYF. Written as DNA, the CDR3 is TGTGCCAGCAGCACATACGCCGGACTAGGCTCAGATACGCAGTATTTT.

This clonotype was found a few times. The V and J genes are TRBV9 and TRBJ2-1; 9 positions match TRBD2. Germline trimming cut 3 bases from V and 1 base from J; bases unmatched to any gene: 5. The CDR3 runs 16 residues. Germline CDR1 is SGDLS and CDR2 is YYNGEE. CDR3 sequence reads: CASSEQAGGSYNEQFF. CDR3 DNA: TGTGCCAGCAGCGAACAAGCGGGGGGTTCCTACAATGAGCAGTTCTTC. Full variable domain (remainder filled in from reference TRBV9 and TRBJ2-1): DSGVTQTPKHLITATGQRVTLRCSPRSGDLSVYWYQQSLDQGLQFLIQYYNGEERAKGNILERFSAQQFPDLHSELNLSSLELGDSALYFCASSEQAGGSYNEQFFGPGTRLTVL.

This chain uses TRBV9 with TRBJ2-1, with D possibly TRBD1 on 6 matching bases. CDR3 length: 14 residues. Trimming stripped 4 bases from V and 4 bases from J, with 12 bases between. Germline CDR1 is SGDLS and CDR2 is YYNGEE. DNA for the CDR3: TGTGCCAGCAGCCCCACAGGGAGATACAATGAGCAGTTCTTC. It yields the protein CASSPTGRYNEQFF.

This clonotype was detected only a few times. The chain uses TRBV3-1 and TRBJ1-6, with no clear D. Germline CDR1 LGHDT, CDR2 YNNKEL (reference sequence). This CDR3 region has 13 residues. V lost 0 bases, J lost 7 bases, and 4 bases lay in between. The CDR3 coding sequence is TGTGCCAGCAGCCAAGATATGAATTCACCCCTCCACTTT. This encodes CASSQDMNSPLHF.

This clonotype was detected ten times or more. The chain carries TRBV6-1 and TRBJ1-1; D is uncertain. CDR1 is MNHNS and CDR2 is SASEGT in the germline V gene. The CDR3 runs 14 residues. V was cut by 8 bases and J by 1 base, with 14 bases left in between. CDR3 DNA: TGTGCCAGCGGAGTTGGGGTGGGGAACACTGAAGCTTTCTTT. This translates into CASGVGVGNTEAFF.

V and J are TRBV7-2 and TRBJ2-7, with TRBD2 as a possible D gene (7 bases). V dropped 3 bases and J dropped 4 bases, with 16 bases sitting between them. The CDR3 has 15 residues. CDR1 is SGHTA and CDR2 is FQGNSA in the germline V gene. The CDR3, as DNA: TGTGCCAGCAGCTTTTGGGCGGGGGCTGATTACGAGCAGTACTTC. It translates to CASSFWAGADYEQYF.

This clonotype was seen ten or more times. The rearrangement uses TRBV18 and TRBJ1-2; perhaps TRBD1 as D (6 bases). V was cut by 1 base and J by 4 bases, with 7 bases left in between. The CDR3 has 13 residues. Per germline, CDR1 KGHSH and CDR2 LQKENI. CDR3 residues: CASSPQDSYGYTF. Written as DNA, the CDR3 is TGTGCCAGCTCACCACAGGACAGCTATGGCTACACCTTC.

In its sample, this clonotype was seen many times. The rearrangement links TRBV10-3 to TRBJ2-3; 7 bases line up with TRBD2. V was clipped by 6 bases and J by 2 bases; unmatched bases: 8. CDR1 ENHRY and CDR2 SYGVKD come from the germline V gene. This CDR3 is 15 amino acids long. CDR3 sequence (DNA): TGTGCCATCAGGCCTAGCGGAGGGAACACAGATACGCAGTATTTT. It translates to CAIRPSGGNTDTQYF.

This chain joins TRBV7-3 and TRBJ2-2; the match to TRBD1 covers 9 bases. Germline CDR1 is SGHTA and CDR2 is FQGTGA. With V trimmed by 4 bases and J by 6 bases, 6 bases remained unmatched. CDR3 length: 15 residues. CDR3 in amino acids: CASSSGTGISGELFF. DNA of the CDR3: TGTGCCAGCAGCTCCGGGACAGGGATATCCGGGGAGCTGTTTTTT.

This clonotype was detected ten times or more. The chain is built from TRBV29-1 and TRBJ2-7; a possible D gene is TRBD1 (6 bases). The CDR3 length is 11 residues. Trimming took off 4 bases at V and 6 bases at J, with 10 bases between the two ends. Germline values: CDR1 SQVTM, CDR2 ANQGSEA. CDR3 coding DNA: TGCAGCGTTGCGGTCAGGGGCGAGCAGTACTTC. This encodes CSVAVRGEQYF.

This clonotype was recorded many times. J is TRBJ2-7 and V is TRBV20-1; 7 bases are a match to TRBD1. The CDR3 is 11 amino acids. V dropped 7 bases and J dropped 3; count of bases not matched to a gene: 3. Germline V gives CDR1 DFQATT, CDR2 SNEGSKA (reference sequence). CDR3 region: CSVRGNYEQYF. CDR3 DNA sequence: TGCAGTGTCAGGGGGAACTACGAGCAGTACTTC.

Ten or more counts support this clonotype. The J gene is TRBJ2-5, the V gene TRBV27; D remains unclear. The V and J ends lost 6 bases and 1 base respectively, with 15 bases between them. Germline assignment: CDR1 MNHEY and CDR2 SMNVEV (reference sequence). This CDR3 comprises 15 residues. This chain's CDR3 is CASSPTYASQETQYF. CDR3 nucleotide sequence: TGTGCCAGCAGCCCCACCTATGCTAGCCAAGAGACCCAGTACTTC.

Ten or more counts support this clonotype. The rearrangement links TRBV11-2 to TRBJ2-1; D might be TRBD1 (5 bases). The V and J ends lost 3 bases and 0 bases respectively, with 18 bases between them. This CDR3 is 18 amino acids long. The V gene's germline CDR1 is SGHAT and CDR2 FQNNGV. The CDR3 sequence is CASSFRAPLQGSYNEQFF. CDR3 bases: TGTGCCAGCAGCTTTAGGGCCCCCCTCCAGGGCTCCTACAATGAGCAGTTCTTC.

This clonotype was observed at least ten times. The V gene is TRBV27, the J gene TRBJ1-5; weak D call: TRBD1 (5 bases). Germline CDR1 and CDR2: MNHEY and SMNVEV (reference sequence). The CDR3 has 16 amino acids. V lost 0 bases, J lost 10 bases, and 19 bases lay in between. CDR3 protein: CASSLSRPQATKPQHF. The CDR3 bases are TGTGCCAGCAGTTTATCGAGGCCACAGGCTACCAAACCCCAGCATTTT.

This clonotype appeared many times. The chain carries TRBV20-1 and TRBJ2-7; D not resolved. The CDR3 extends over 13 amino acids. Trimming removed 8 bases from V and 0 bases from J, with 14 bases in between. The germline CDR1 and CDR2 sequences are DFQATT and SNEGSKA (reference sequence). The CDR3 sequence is CSTLRTDSYEQYF. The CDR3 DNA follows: TGCAGTACCCTCCGGACGGACTCCTACGAGCAGTACTTC.

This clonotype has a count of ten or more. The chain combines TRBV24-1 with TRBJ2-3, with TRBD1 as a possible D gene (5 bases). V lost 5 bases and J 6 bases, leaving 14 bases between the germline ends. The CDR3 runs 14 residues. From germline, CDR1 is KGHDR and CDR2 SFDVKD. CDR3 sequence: CATSVGQFADTQYF. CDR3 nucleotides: TGTGCCACCAGTGTGGGGCAGTTTGCGGATACGCAGTATTTT.

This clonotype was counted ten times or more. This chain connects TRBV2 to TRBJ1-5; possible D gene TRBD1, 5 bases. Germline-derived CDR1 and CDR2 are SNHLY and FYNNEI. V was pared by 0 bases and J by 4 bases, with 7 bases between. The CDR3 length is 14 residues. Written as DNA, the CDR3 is TGTGCCAGCAGTGAAGCTCAGGGTAATCAGCCCCAGCATTTT. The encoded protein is CASSEAQGNQPQHF.

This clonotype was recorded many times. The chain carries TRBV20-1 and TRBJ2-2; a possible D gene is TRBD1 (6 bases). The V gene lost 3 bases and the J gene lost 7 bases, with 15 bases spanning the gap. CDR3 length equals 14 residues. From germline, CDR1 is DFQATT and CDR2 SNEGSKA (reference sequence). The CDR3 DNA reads TGCAGTGCTAGGTCCGGGGCGGACAGCGGGGAGCTGTTTTTT. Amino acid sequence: CSARSGADSGELFF.

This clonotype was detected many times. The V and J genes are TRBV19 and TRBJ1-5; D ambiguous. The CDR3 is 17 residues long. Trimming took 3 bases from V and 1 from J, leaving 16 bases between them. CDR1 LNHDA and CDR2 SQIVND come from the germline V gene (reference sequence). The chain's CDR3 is CASSIRHSGESNQPQHF. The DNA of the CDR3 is TGTGCCAGTAGTATTCGTCATTCGGGAGAGAGCAATCAGCCCCAGCATTTT. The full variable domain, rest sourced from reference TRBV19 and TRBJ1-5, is DGGITQSPKYLFRKEGQNVTLSCEQNLNHDAMYWYRQDPGQGLRLIYYSQIVNDFQKGDIAEGYSVSREKKESFPLTVTSAQKNPTAFYLCASSIRHSGESNQPQHFGDGTRLSIL.

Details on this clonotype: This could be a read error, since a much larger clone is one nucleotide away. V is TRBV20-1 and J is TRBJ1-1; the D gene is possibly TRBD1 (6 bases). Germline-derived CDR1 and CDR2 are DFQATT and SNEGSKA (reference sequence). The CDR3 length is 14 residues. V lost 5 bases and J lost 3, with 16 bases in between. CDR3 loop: CSAARDTQDTEAFF. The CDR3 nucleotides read TGCAGTGCTGCCCGGGACACCCAGGACACTGAAGCTTTCTTT.

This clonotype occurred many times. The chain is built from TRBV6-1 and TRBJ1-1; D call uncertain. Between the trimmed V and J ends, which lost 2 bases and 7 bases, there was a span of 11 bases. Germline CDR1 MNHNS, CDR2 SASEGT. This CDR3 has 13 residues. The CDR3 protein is CASSELTWSEAFF. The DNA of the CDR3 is TGTGCCAGCAGTGAATTGACGTGGAGTGAAGCTTTCTTT.

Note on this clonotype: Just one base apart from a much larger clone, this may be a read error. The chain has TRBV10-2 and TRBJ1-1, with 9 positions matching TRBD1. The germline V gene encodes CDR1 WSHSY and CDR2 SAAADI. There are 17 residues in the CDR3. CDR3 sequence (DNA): TGCGCCAGCAGTGATTGGGGACAGGGAGGCCGATACACTGACGCTTTCTTT. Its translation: CASSDWGQGGRYTDAFF.